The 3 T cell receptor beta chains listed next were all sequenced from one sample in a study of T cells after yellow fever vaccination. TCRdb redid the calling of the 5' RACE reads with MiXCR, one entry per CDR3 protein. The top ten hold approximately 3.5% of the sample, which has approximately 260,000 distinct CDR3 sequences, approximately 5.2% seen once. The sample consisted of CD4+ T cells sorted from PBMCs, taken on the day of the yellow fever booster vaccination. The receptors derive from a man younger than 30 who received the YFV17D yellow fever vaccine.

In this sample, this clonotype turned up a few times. CDR3 loop: CSAPSGGAGETQYF. CDR3 nucleotide sequence: TGCAGTGCCCCTAGCGGGGGGGCCGGTGAGACCCAGTACTTC. V gene TRBV20-1 combines with J gene TRBJ2-5, with 12 nucleotides matching TRBD2. Germline V CDR1 and CDR2: DFQATT, SNEGSKA (reference sequence). This CDR3 contains 14 residues. V lost 6 bases and J lost 5; bases outside the gene matches: 7.

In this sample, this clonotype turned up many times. The CDR3 bases are TGCGCCAGCAGCCATGAAAGGGAGGGGGCTTGGAGCACTGAAGCTTTCTTT. Translating it yields CASSHEREGAWSTEAFF. The genes are TRBV4-1 and TRBJ1-1; 7 bases map to TRBD1. V gave up 3 bases and J gave up 4 bases; unmatched junction bases: 14. Germline loops: CDR1 MGHRA, CDR2 YSYEKL. The CDR3 extends over 17 amino acids.

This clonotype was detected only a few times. This chain's CDR3 is CSARGPYEQYF. DNA for the CDR3: TGCAGTGCGAGGGGGCCGTACGAGCAGTACTTC. The chain carries TRBV20-1 and TRBJ2-7; TRBD1 matches 7 bases. Germline CDR1 DFQATT, CDR2 SNEGSKA (reference sequence). The CDR3 is made up of 11 amino acids. V lost 6 bases, J lost 4 bases, and 3 bases stayed unmatched.